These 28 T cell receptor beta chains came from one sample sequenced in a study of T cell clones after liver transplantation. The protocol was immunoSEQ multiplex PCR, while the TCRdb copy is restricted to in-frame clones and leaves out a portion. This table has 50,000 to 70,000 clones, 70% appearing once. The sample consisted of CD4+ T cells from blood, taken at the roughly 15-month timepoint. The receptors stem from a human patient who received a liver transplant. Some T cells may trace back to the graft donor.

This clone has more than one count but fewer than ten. CDR3: CASSPADRRYNSPLHF. The CDR3 DNA reads TGTGCCAGCAGCCCCGCGGACAGGAGGTATAATTCACCCCTCCACTTT. The chain couples TRBV9 to TRBJ1-6; TRBD1 aligns across 7 bases. Germline V lookup: CDR1 SGDLS, CDR2 YYNGEE. This CDR3 is built from 16 residues. V lost 4 bases to trimming and J lost 4 bases; unmatched junction nucleotides: 8.

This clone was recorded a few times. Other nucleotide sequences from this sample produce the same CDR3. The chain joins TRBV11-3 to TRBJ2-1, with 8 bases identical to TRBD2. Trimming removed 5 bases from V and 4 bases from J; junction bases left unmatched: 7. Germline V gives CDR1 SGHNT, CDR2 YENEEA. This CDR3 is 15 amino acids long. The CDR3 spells CASSRGGSSYNEQFF. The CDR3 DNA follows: TGTGCCAGCAGCCGGGGGGGCTCATCATACAATGAGCAGTTCTTC.

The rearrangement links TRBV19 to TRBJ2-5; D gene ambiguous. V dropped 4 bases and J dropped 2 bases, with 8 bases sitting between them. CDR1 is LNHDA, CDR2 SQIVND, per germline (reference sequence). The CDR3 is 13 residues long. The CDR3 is CASSNLGQETQYF. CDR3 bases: TGTGCCAGTAGTAACTTGGGTCAAGAGACCCAGTACTTC.

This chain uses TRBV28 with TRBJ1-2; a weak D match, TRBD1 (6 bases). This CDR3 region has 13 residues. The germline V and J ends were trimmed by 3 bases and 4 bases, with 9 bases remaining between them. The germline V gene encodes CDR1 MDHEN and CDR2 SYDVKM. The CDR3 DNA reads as TGTGCCAGCAGTTTGGGACATATCTATGGCTACACCTTC. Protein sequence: CASSLGHIYGYTF.

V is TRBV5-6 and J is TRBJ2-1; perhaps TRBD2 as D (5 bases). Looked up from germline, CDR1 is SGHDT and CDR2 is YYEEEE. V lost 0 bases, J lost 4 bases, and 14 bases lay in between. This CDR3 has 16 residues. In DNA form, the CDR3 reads TGTGCCAGCAGCTTGGTTATCGGGATACTTTACAATGAGCAGTTCTTC. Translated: CASSLVIGILYNEQFF.

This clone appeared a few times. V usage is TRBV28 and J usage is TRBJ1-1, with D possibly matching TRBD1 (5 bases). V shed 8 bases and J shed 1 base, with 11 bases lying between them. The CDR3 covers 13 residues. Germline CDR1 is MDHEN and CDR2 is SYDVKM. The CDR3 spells CASQRGANTEAFF. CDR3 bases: TGTGCCAGCCAAAGAGGGGCGAACACTGAAGCTTTCTTT.

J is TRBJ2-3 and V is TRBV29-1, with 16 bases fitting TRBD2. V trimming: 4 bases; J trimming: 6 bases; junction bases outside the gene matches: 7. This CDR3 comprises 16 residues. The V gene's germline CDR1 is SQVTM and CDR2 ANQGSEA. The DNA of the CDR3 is TGCAGCGTTGTGGGACTAGCGGGAGGGCGGATGGATACGCAGTATTTT. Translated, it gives CSVVGLAGGRMDTQYF.

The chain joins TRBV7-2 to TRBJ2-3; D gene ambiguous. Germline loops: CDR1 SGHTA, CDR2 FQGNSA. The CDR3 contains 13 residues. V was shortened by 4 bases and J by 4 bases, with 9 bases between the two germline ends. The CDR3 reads CASSSPYSDTQYF. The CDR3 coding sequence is TGTGCCAGCAGCTCCCCATATTCAGATACGCAGTATTTT.

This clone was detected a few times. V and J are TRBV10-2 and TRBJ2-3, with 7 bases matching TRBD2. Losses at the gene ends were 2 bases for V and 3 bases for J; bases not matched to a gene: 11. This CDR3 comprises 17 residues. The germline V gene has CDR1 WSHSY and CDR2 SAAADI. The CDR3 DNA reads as TGCGCCAGCAGTGAGGCCTTCCCCTTGGGGGGGACAGATACGCAGTATTTT. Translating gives CASSEAFPLGGTDTQYF.

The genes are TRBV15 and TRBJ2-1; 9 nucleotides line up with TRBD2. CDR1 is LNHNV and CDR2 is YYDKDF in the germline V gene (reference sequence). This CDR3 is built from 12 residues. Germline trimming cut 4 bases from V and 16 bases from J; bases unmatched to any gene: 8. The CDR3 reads CATSTPRTSAFF. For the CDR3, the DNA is TGTGCCACCAGCACCCCGCGGACTAGCGCCTTCTTC.

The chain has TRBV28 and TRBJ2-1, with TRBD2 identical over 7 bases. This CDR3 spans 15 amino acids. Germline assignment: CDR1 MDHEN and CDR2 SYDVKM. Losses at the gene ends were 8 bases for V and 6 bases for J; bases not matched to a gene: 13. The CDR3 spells CASRSIGAGSNEQFF. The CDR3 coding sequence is TGTGCCAGCCGGTCAATTGGAGCGGGAAGCAATGAGCAGTTCTTC.

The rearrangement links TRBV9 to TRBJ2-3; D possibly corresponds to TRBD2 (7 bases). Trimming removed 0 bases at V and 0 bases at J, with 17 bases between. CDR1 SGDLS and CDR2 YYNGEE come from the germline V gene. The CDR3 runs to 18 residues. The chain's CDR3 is CASSVATGGQRSTDTQYF. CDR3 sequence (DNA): TGTGCCAGCAGCGTAGCTACCGGGGGGCAGCGCAGCACAGATACGCAGTATTTT.

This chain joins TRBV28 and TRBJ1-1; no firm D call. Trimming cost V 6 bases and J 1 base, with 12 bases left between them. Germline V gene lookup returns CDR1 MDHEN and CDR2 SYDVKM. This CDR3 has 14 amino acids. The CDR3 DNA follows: TGTGCCAGCAGCCCGATAAGTCGGAACACTGAAGCTTTCTTT. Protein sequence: CASSPISRNTEAFF.

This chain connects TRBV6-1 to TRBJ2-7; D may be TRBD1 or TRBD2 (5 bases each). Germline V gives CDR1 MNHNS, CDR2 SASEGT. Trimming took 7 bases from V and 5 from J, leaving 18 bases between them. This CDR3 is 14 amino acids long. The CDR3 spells CASMGDALAHEQYF. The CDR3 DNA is TGTGCCAGCATGGGGGACGCGTTAGCTCACGAGCAGTACTTC.

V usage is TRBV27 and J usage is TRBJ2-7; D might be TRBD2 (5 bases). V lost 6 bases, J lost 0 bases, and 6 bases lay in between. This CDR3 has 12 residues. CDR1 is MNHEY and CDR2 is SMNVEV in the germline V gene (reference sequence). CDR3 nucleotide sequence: TGTGCCAGCAGAGACTACTCCTACGAGCAGTACTTC. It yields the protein CASRDYSYEQYF.

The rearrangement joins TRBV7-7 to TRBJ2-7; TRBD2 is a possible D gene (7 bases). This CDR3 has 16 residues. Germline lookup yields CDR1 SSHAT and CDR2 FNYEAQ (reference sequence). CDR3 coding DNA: TGTGCTAGCAGCTTAGACGGGGGGCCAAGCTCCTACGAGCAGTACGTC. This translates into CASSLDGGPSSYEQYV.

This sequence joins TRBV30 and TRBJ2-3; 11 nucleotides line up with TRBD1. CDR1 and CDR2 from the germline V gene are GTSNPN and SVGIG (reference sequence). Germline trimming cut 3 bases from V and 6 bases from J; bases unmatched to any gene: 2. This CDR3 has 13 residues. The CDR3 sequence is CAWSGTGGDTQYF. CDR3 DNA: TGTGCCTGGAGCGGGACAGGGGGTGATACGCAGTATTTT.

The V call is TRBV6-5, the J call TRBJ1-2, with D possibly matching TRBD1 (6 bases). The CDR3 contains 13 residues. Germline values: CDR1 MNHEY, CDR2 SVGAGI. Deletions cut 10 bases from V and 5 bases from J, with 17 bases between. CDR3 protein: CATSPDSSYGYTF. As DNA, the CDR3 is TGTGCCACGTCCCCGGACAGTTCTTATGGCTACACCTTC.

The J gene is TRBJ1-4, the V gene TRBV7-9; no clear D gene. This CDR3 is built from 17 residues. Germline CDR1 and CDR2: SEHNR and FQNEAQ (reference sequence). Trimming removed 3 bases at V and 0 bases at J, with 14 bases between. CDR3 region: CASSFYGTDTTNEKLFF. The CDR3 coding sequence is TGTGCCAGCAGCTTCTACGGAACAGATACAACTAATGAAAAACTGTTTTTT.

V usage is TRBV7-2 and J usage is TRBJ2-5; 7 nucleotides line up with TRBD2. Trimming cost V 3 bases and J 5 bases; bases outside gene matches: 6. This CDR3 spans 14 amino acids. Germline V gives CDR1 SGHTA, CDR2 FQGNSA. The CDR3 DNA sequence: TGTGCCAGCAGCTTGTTCCTGGGAGGGGAGACCCAGTACTTC. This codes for CASSLFLGGETQYF.

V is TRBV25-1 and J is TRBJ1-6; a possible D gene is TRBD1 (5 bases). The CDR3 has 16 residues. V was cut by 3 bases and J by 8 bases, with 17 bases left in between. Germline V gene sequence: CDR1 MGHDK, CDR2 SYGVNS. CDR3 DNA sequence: TGTGCCAGCAGTGATCCACAGGTTCATGCAGATTCACCCCTCCACTTT. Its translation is CASSDPQVHADSPLHF.

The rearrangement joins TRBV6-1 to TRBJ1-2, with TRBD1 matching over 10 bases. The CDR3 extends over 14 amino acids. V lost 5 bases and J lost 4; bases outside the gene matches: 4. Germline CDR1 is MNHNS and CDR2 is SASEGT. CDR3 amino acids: CASSLDRGAYGYTF. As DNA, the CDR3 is TGTGCCAGCAGTCTGGACAGGGGGGCCTATGGCTACACCTTC.

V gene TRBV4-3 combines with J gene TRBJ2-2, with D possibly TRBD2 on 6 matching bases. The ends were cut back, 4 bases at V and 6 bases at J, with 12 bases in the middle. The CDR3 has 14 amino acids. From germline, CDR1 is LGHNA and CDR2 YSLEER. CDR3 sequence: CASSLTSTAGELFF. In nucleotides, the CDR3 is TGCGCCAGCAGCCTGACTAGTACGGCCGGGGAGCTGTTTTTT.

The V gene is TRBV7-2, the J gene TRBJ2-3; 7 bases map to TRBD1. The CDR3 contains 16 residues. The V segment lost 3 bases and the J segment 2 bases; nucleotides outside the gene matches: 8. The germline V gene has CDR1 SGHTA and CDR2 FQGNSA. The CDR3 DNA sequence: TGTGCCAGCAGCTTGCGACACGGGACAGTCACAGATACGCAGTATTTT. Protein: CASSLRHGTVTDTQYF.

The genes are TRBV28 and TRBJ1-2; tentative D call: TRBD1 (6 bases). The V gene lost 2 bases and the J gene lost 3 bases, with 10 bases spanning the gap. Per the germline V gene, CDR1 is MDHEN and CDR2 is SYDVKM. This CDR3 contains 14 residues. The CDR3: CASSLIGGDYGYTF. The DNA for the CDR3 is TGTGCCAGCAGTTTAATAGGGGGAGACTATGGCTACACCTTC.

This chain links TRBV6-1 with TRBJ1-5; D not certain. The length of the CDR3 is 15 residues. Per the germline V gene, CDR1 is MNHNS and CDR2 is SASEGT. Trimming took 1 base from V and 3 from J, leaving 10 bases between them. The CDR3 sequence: CASSEGAGYNQPQHF. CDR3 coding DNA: TGTGCCAGCAGTGAAGGGGCAGGATACAATCAGCCCCAGCATTTT.

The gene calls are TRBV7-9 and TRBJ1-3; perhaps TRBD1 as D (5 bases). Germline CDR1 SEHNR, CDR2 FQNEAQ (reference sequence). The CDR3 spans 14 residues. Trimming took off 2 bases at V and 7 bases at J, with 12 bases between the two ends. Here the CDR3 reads CASSLQGSTNTIYF. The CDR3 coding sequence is TGTGCCAGCAGCTTACAGGGATCTACTAACACCATATATTTT.

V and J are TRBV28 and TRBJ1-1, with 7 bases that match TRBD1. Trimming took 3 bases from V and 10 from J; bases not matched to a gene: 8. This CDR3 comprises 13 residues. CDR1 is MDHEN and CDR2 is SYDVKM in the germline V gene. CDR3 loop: CASSFEGAPGAFF. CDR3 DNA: TGTGCCAGCAGTTTTGAGGGGGCGCCCGGAGCTTTCTTT.